The TCR beta chain described here comes from a study of T cells in Graves' hyperthyroidism and ophthalmopathy. Findings of the study overall: Ophthalmopathy was identified by the model a median around 6.9 months ahead of onset.

The germline gives CDR1 SGHKS, CDR2 YYEKEE (reference sequence). This CDR3 is 13 amino acids long. Trimming removed 3 bases from V and 8 bases from J, with 14 bases in between. Amplification of TCR beta CDR3 regions was performed using RNA transcripts as template. The HTBI primer set drove a first-round RT-PCR of the TCR CDR3. MiXCR, run by TCRdb on the multiplex PCR reads, gives a single entry per CDR3 protein. The repertoire has 350,000 to 400,000 distinct CDR3 sequences, approximately 18% of them found once; the top ten carry 40%. At least ten counts were recorded for this clonotype. What it recognizes is unknown. Each ophthalmopathy patient scored at least 3 on the Clinical Activity Score and at least 4 on NOSPECS grade, with duration under 3 months. Cells are PBMCs isolated from about 10 ml of fresh blood.

The clonotype originates from a man in his late teens or twenties with Graves' ophthalmopathy. The source material was blood. The chain couples TRBV5-5 to TRBJ1-2; D perhaps matches TRBD1 (5 bases). CDR3 sequence reads: CASSSGTSYGYTF. The CDR3 nucleotides read TGTGCCAGCAGCTCCGGGACCTCCTACGGCTACACCTTC.